The 22 T cell receptor beta chains below come from one sample, sequenced in a study of identical twins. TCRdb fed the 5' RACE reads into MiXCR, producing one record per CDR3 protein. The sample includes roughly 690,000 distinct CDR3 sequences, over 20% of them seen just once. The data also belong to a second study, concerning T cells expressing NK-cell markers.

Sample: PBMCs. The receptors come from a woman between 18 and 29 years old in good health.

This clonotype was seen ten or more times. The chain couples TRBV4-3 to TRBJ2-7; D call uncertain. Trimming stripped 1 base from V and 0 bases from J, with 16 bases between. The germline CDR1 and CDR2 sequences are LGHNA and YSLEER. The CDR3 is made up of 17 amino acids. Here the CDR3 DNA reads TGCGCCAGCAGCCAAGTGGCCCCACCGACCGCCTCCTACGAGCAGTACTTC. This codes for CASSQVAPPTASYEQYF.

The chain recombines TRBV20-1 with TRBJ2-5, with 14 bases that match TRBD2. Trimming removed 6 bases from V and 1 base from J; junction bases left unmatched: 10. Germline V gene lookup returns CDR1 DFQATT and CDR2 SNEGSKA (reference sequence). The length of the CDR3 is 17 residues. The CDR3 DNA follows: TGCAGTGCAAAACCGGGACTAGCGGGGGACCTCCAAGAGACCCAGTACTTC. Protein product: CSAKPGLAGDLQETQYF.

The V gene is TRBV10-3, the J gene TRBJ2-1; D not certain. The germline V gene encodes CDR1 ENHRY and CDR2 SYGVKD. The germline V and J ends were trimmed by 6 bases and 0 bases, with 15 bases remaining between them. This CDR3 spans 16 amino acids. The CDR3 region is CAISETQKSSYNEQFF. CDR3 in DNA: TGTGCCATCAGCGAGACCCAAAAGAGCTCCTACAATGAGCAGTTCTTC.

This clonotype occurred many times. The chain carries TRBV2 and TRBJ1-2; the D gene is possibly TRBD1 (6 bases). The CDR3 consists of 14 residues. CDR1 is SNHLY, CDR2 FYNNEI, per germline. V gave up 8 bases and J gave up 6 bases, with 19 bases separating them. The CDR3 coding sequence is TGTGCCAGCGTCTTACAGGGTCCCCTGGATGGCTACACCTTC. Protein sequence: CASVLQGPLDGYTF.

This clonotype was counted between two and nine times. CDR3 nucleotide sequence: TGTGCCAGCAGTTATCGGACAGGGGTGGTAGATACGCAGTATTTT. As protein: CASSYRTGVVDTQYF. The V call is TRBV6-5, the J call TRBJ2-3; 9 nucleotides agree with TRBD1. Germline values: CDR1 MNHEY, CDR2 SVGAGI. V lost 3 bases and J lost 5; bases outside the gene matches: 6. The CDR3 has 15 residues.

The chain carries TRBV20-1 and TRBJ2-6, with 7 bases that match TRBD1. Trimming took 6 bases from V and 2 from J; bases not matched to a gene: 10. Looked up from germline, CDR1 is DFQATT and CDR2 is SNEGSKA (reference sequence). The CDR3 is 16 amino acids. Here the CDR3 reads CSAHRGGRAGANVLTF. CDR3 nucleotides: TGCAGTGCGCACAGGGGCGGCAGGGCTGGGGCCAACGTCCTGACTTTC.

The rearrangement joins TRBV2 to TRBJ1-1; TRBD1 agrees at 10 bases. The germline V gene has CDR1 SNHLY and CDR2 FYNNEI. With V trimmed by 10 bases and J by 11 bases, 10 bases remained unmatched. CDR3 length: 12 amino acids. Written as DNA, the CDR3 is TGTGCCACTGCGGGACAGGGGATTTTCGCTTTCTTT. Protein sequence: CATAGQGIFAFF.

This clonotype was detected a few times. The chain is built from TRBV10-3 and TRBJ2-5, with D possibly TRBD2 on 6 matching bases. The CDR3 runs to 14 residues. CDR1 is ENHRY, CDR2 SYGVKD, per germline. The V end lost 4 bases, the J end lost 1 base, and 10 bases lay between the germline ends. In DNA, the CDR3 is TGTGCCATCAGTGGGGCGGGGTCCCAAGAGACCCAGTACTTC. It encodes CAISGAGSQETQYF.

The chain links TRBV12-3 or TRBV12-4 to TRBJ1-1; D ambiguous. The CDR3 runs to 13 residues. V was cut by 3 bases and J by 4 bases, with 9 bases left in between. As DNA, the CDR3 is TGTGCCAGCAGTTTTAGGGTGGTCACTGAAGCTTTCTTT. Translated: CASSFRVVTEAFF.

This clonotype was detected only a few times. The chain has TRBV6-1 and TRBJ2-4; the match to TRBD1 covers 10 bases. The CDR3 runs 14 residues. With 6 bases clipped from V and 4 bases from J, the junction kept 3 bases outside the gene matches. The germline V gene has CDR1 MNHNS and CDR2 SASEGT. The CDR3: CASSPGQGKNIQYF. The DNA for the CDR3 is TGTGCCAGCAGCCCGGGACAGGGGAAAAACATTCAGTACTTC.

This clonotype was seen a handful of times. The rearrangement links TRBV19 to TRBJ1-5; TRBD1 matches at 10 bases. Germline values: CDR1 LNHDA, CDR2 SQIVND (reference sequence). This CDR3 is built from 16 residues. Losses at the gene ends were 3 bases for V and 4 bases for J; bases not matched to a gene: 6. Written as DNA, the CDR3 is TGTGCCAGTAGTATCGCCGGGACAGGGGAGAATCAGCCCCAGCATTTT. This gives the protein CASSIAGTGENQPQHF.

This clonotype was observed a handful of times. The chain combines TRBV10-3 with TRBJ2-3, with no clear D. Germline V gene lookup returns CDR1 ENHRY and CDR2 SYGVKD. V was cut by 7 bases and J by 3 bases, with 11 bases left in between. This CDR3 region has 13 residues. This CDR3 is CAITALETDTQYF. The DNA for the CDR3 is TGTGCCATCACCGCCCTAGAAACAGATACGCAGTATTTT.

This clonotype was counted only a few times. The gene calls are TRBV5-1 and TRBJ2-1; 10 bases line up with TRBD2. Germline assignment: CDR1 SGHRS and CDR2 YFSETQ. V lost 2 bases to trimming and J lost 8 bases; unmatched junction nucleotides: 7. The CDR3 is made up of 15 amino acids. DNA of the CDR3: TGCGCCAGCAGCTTACCAGCGGGGGGGCTAGATGAGCAGTTCTTC. Translating gives CASSLPAGGLDEQFF.

This clonotype was picked up a small number of times. The rearrangement links TRBV12-3 or TRBV12-4 to TRBJ2-4; 7 bases are shared with TRBD1. The CDR3 consists of 17 residues. With V trimmed by 6 bases and J by 10 bases, 21 bases remained unmatched. The CDR3 loop is CASSRSLTGDPRKIQYF. The CDR3 DNA reads TGTGCCAGCAGCCGGAGCCTTACAGGGGATCCTAGAAAGATTCAGTACTTC.

This clonotype turned up a few times. The rearrangement uses TRBV4-1 and TRBJ2-1; possibly TRBD1 or TRBD2 for D (5 bases each). V lost 3 bases and J 0 bases, leaving 9 bases between the germline ends. In germline, CDR1 is MGHRA, CDR2 YSYEKL. The CDR3 covers 15 residues. CDR3 sequence: CASSQGVTSYNEQFF. Written as DNA, the CDR3 is TGCGCCAGCAGCCAGGGGGTCACCTCCTACAATGAGCAGTTCTTC.

The chain combines TRBV20-1 with TRBJ2-5; possibly TRBD1 for D (5 bases). The CDR3 sequence is 14 residues long. V lost 0 bases and J 4 bases, leaving 12 bases between the germline ends. Looked up from germline, CDR1 is DFQATT and CDR2 is SNEGSKA (reference sequence). The CDR3 protein is CSARDPRGRETQYF. The CDR3 region has the DNA TGCAGTGCTAGAGATCCTAGGGGTCGAGAGACCCAGTACTTC.

This clonotype was counted many times. The chain employs TRBV12-3 or TRBV12-4 and TRBJ2-7; 7 bases map to TRBD1. V dropped 6 bases and J dropped 2; count of bases not matched to a gene: 1. The CDR3 sequence is 12 residues long. Written as DNA, the CDR3 is TGTGCCAGCAGCGGACAGGCCTACGAGCAGTACTTC. This codes for CASSGQAYEQYF.

V and J are TRBV3-1 and TRBJ2-7; 8 bases map to TRBD1. This CDR3 region has 13 residues. Losses at the gene ends were 3 bases for V and 6 bases for J; bases not matched to a gene: 4. Germline V gene data show CDR1 as LGHDT and CDR2 as YNNKEL (reference sequence). The CDR3 loop reads CASSQRQGFEQYF. For the CDR3, the DNA is TGTGCCAGCAGCCAGAGACAGGGGTTCGAGCAGTACTTC.

This clonotype was seen at least ten times. The chain employs TRBV5-1 and TRBJ2-1, with TRBD2 matching 8 bases. There are 16 residues in the CDR3. Germline CDR1 is SGHRS and CDR2 is YFSETQ. The V gene end was trimmed by 0 bases and the J gene end by 3 bases; junction bases not matched to a gene: 5. In nucleotides, the CDR3 is TGCGCCAGCAGCTTGGCCAGCGGGGGTTACTACAATGAGCAGTTCTTC. Translation gives CASSLASGGYYNEQFF.

Many counts were recorded for this clonotype. The CDR3 is CASSLVASEELFF. CDR3 bases: TGTGCCAGCAGCTTGGTGGCTTCCGAGGAACTGTTTTTT. The chain has TRBV5-6 and TRBJ1-4, with no clear D. Looked up from germline, CDR1 is SGHDT and CDR2 is YYEEEE. The CDR3 has 13 residues. Trimming shortened V by 0 bases and J by 12 bases, and 12 bases separated the two germline ends.

The V call is TRBV9, the J call TRBJ1-2, with D unclear. Per germline, CDR1 SGDLS and CDR2 YYNGEE. This CDR3 has 15 residues. V was pared by 0 bases and J by 0 bases, with 9 bases between. Here the CDR3 DNA reads TGTGCCAGCAGCGTAGTAGATATAGCTAACTATGGCTACACCTTC. Its translation: CASSVVDIANYGYTF. Based on the CDR3 plus reference TRBV9 and TRBJ1-2, the full variable domain is DSGVTQTPKHLITATGQRVTLRCSPRSGDLSVYWYQQSLDQGLQFLIQYYNGEERAKGNILERFSAQQFPDLHSELNLSSLELGDSALYFCASSVVDIANYGYTFGSGTRLTVV.

This clonotype was seen more than once but under ten times. The chain couples TRBV4-3 to TRBJ1-6, with a weak D call TRBD1 (5 bases). CDR1 is LGHNA and CDR2 is YSLEER in the germline V gene. CDR3 length: 16 residues. V shed 0 bases and J shed 2 bases, with 8 bases lying between them. The CDR3 reads CASSQEGRPYNSPLHF. The CDR3, as DNA: TGCGCCAGCAGCCAAGAGGGACGGCCCTATAATTCACCCCTCCACTTT.